Here is one T cell receptor beta chain with its context. This sample is drawn from a study of blood T cell repertoires in COVID-19. This CDR3 spans 15 amino acids. Germline trimming cut 1 base from V and 2 bases from J; bases unmatched to any gene: 5. Per germline, CDR1 SGHTA and CDR2 FQGNSA. Authors' processing steps: Cell counts per sample came from amplifying reference gene primers. This table comes from immunoSEQ multiplex PCR, and its TCRdb copy is limited to in-frame clones, with some not included. From that table come the V and J calls and clone size; the DNA was used to work out D and trimming. The sample has 140,000 to 150,000 clones, 84% seen once.

The TCR originated in a human donor in a cohort sampled during active COVID-19. The sample was peripheral blood. The J gene is TRBJ2-7, the V gene TRBV7-2, with 7 bases that match TRBD1. The CDR3 coding sequence is TGTGCCAGCAGCTTAGGGGGGACAGTCCCCTACGAGCAGTACTTC. This encodes CASSLGGTVPYEQYF. Filled out from reference TRBV7-2 and TRBJ2-7, the complete variable domain reads GAGVSQSPSNKVTEKGKDVELRCDPISGHTALYWYRQSLGQGLEFLIYFQGNSAPDKSGLPSDRFSAERTGGSVSTLTIQRTQQEDSAVYLCASSLGGTVPYEQYFGPGTRLTVT.